This TCR beta chain was captured in a study of T cells in Graves' hyperthyroidism and ophthalmopathy (dated by TCRdb to the late 2010s). Notes on the research overall: Peripheral blood was collected at initial diagnosis, before any treatment. TCR V-J signatures able to tell the groups apart were searched for in a discovery cohort of 100 or so patients, of whom around 43 had Graves' ophthalmopathy and about 55 had stable Graves' hyperthyroidism. Whether ophthalmopathy could be predicted prospectively was tested in an independent validation cohort made up of 18 to 20 hyperthyroidism patients plus 17 patients who later progressed to ophthalmopathy. After blood sampling, hyperthyroidism patients were treated with methimazole at a starting dose of 30 mg daily, and ophthalmopathy patients were treated with high-dose intravenous methylprednisolone. For training and testing, the 100 or so patients in the discovery cohort were randomly divided in a 7:3 ratio. In addition, the study compared T-cell repertoires in thyroid tissue and in blood from over 5 Graves' hyperthyroidism patients. The paper describes TCR Vbeta CDR3 sequencing of about 140 peripheral blood samples, made up of some 42 ophthalmopathy patients, approximately 73 hyperthyroidism patients and 17 progressor patients. Findings and caveats that apply to the study as a whole: No statistical method was used to fix the sample size in advance, and group allocation was not hidden from the investigators. In validation, the model predicted progression to ophthalmopathy a median of about 6.8 months before onset, with approximately 71% sensitivity and nearly 75% specificity. Ophthalmopathy was separated from stable hyperthyroidism by a 13 V-J signature model, with about 88% sensitivity and about 81% specificity obtained in cross-validation and 80%/75% obtained in testing. Most expanded thyroid clonotypes (frequency above 0.001) were also found in blood, which suggests that blood repertoires may mirror thyroid immune responses.

Hyperthyroidism patients were newly diagnosed, with disease duration under 2 months, and aged 18 to 65 years. Patients with uncontrolled infections, other autoimmune diseases, pregnancy or lactation were excluded. Diagnoses were based on clinical symptoms, serum thyroxine and TRAb, thyroid ultrasound and orbital computed tomography. Blood from progressor patients was drawn when they were first diagnosed with hyperthyroidism, before any ophthalmopathy symptoms appeared. PBMCs were separated from 7.5 to 10 ml of fresh peripheral blood using Ficoll-Paque density gradient centrifugation. Progressor patients were defined as those initially diagnosed with Graves' hyperthyroidism in whom ophthalmopathy developed during follow-up. Total RNA was extracted with Trizol reagent, and quality was checked on an Agilent 2100 Bioanalyzer. V is pruned by 5 bases and J by 7 bases, leaving 11 bases of the junction without a gene match. CDR1 KGHDR and CDR2 SFDVKD were looked up in the germline V gene. The CDR3 contains 15 residues, cysteine and phenylalanine counted. Only the CDR3 DNA is retained, 45 bases long and in frame from the first base.

This clonotype was detected a few times. Its specific antigen is unknown. The sample holds no much larger clone one base away, and base qualities are not on file. TCR beta CDR3 regions were amplified from RNA transcripts. For the first round of RT-PCR on the TCR CDR3, the HTBI primer set was used together with the Qiagen OneStep RT-PCR kit. Libraries were constructed in a second round of multiplex PCR, after which size selection and purification were performed. Libraries were sequenced paired-end with 100 bp reads on an Illumina HiSeq2000. Concerning the study's data processing: SOAPnuke was used to process the raw data, throwing out any read that contained adapters or uncalled bases, had a mean Phred below 15, or lacked an exact constant-primer or identifier match. COPE v1.2.5 was used to merge high-quality paired reads, and clonotypes were defined as unique nucleotide sequences. MiTCR v1.1 was used to align clonotypes to the IMGT TRBV, TRBD and TRBJ reference segments. Only V-J combinations with frequency above 0.0001, covering 99.2% of repertoires, were analysed. A TCS score was defined as the ratio of F50 (clonal expansion) to E x V (chaos), with BLOSUM62-based TCRdist applied between CDR3 peptides within each V-J. Welch's t-statistics and random forest reduced fewer than 550 V-J features to 13, which were used in a naive Bayes classifier (R e1071). TCRdb ran its own pipeline on the public reads, namely fastp trimming at Q25 and MiXCR clone calling, and kept in-frame beta chains. Merged by CDR3 protein, the rows form single entries marked with the most common genes and DNA. The V and J calls and clone size come from TCRdb's table, not from the authors' own analysis. The sample includes 550,000 to 850,000 distinct CDR3 sequences, with over 15% observed a single time. Around 15% of the sample belongs to the ten largest clones.

Sequenced material: blood. Recombination linked TRBV24-1 to TRBJ1-2, with 8 central nucleotides matching TRBD1. This sequence was found in a woman in her forties or fifties with Graves' hyperthyroidism that later progressed to Graves' ophthalmopathy. In nucleotides, the sequence is TGTGCCACCAGTGCTGGTGAGGCAGGGGGCGTTGGCTACACCTTC. This codes for CATSAGEAGGVGYTF.